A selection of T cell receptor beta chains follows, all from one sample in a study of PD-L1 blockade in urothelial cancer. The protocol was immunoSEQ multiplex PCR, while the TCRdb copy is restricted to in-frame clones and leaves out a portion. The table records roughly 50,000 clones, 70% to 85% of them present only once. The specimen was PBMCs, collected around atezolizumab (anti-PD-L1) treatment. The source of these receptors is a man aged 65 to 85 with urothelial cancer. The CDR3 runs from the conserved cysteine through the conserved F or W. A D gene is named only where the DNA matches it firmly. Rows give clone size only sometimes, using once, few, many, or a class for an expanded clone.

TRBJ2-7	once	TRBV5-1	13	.	TGCGCCAGCAGCTTGGCCGAGGGCTACGAGCAGTACTTC	CASSLAEGYEQYF
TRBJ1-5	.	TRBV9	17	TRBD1	TGTGCCAGCAGCGTAGAGGCCCTGGGCAGGGGGCATCAGCCCCAGCATTTT	CASSVEALGRGHQPQHF
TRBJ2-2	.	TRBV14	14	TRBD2	TGTGCCAGCGCCGGGGAAGCGGGGACCGGGGAGCTGTTTTTT	CASAGEAGTGELFF
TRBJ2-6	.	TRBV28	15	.	TGTGCCAGCAGTTTGATGGGCTCCGGGGCCAACGTCCTGACTTTC	CASSLMGSGANVLTF
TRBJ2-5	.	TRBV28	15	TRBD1	TGTGCCAGCAGTTTCCGACAGGGGCCTCAAGAGACCCAGTACTTC	CASSFRQGPQETQYF
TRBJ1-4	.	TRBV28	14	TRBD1	TGTGCCAGCAGTTTTCAGGGGGGTAATGAAAAACTGTTTTTT	CASSFQGGNEKLFF
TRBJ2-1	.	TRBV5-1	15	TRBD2	TGCGCCAGCAGCCCCAGCGGGAGCTCCTACAATGAGCAGTTCTTC	CASSPSGSSYNEQFF
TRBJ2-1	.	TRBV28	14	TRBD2	TGTGCCAGCAACCAAGTGGGAGGGCCCGATGAGCAGTTCTTC	CASNQVGGPDEQFF
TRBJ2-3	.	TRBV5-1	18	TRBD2	TGCGCCAGCAGCTATCGGACTAGCGGGGGGGCCGTCGCAGATACGCAGTATTTT	CASSYRTSGGAVADTQYF
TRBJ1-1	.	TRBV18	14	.	TGTGCCAGCTCCCCCCAGGGTATATCCACTGAAGCTTTCTTT	CASSPQGISTEAFF
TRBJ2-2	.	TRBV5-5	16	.	TGTGCCAGCAGCTTGGTGGGGCAGGCGGGAACCGGGGAGCTGTTTTTT	CASSLVGQAGTGELFF